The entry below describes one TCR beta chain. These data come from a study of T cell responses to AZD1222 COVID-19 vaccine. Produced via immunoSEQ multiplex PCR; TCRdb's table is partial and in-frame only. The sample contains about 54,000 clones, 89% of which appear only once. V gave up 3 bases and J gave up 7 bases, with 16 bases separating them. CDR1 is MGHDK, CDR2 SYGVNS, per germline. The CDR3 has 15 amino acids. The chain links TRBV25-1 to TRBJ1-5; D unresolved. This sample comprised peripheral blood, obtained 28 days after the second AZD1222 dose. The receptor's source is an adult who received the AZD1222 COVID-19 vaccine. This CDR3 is CASSDAGRPGQPQHF. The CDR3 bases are TGTGCCAGCAGTGACGCGGGAAGGCCGGGGCAGCCCCAGCATTTT.